A selection of T cell receptor beta chains follows, all from one sample in a study of blood T cell repertoires in COVID-19. Generated by immunoSEQ multiplex PCR, the TCRdb table keeps only in-frame clones and is missing some. The sample has 450,000 to 500,000 clones; about 85% are singletons. The sample comprised PBMCs or T cells enriched from blood (not recorded which). The receptor set was obtained from a young woman who had recovered from COVID-19. Both conserved end residues are part of each CDR3. The D gene is left open where the match is weak. The size of a clone is reported for some rows only, either as once, few or many, or as a class for expanded clones.

clone size,J gene,D gene,V gene,CDR3 DNA,CDR3 protein
-,TRBJ2-4,TRBD1,TRBV6-5,TGTGCCAGCAGTTTCGCAGGGGGTGCAAACATTCAGTACTTC,CASSFAGGANIQYF
-,TRBJ2-3,TRBD1,TRBV10-2,TGCGCCAGCAGTCAGCGGACAGGGGGAGTAGCAGATACGCAGTATTTT,CASSQRTGGVADTQYF
-,TRBJ1-6,TRBD1,TRBV9,TGTGCCAGCGCCACAGGGGACTATAATTCACCCCTCCACTTT,CASATGDYNSPLHF
-,TRBJ2-5,-,TRBV2,TGTGCCAGCAGTTTTCACCGACAGGTCCAAGAGACCCAGTACTTC,CASSFHRQVQETQYF
-,TRBJ2-4,-,TRBV12-1,TGTGCCAGCAGCTTTGCGGTCTCGCGCGCTCAGTACTTC,CASSFAVSRAQYF
once,TRBJ1-2,-,TRBV2,TGTGCCAGCAGTGAAAGCAGGTCTTATGGCTACACCTTC,CASSESRSYGYTF
once,TRBJ2-1,TRBD2,TRBV4-1,TGCGCCAGCAGCCAAGATCGAATAGCGGGGGGACCGGGTGAGCAGTTCTTC,CASSQDRIAGGPGEQFF
-,TRBJ1-5,TRBD1,TRBV19,TGTGCCAGTAGTATTAGGAGGGACAGGAATCAGCCCCAGCATTTT,CASSIRRDRNQPQHF
-,TRBJ1-2,TRBD1,TRBV5-6,TGTGCCAGCAGCTTGAAAAGCAGAGACAGGGCGGGCTACACCTTC,CASSLKSRDRAGYTF
-,TRBJ2-1,TRBD2,TRBV7-2,TGTGCCAGCAGCGAGCGCGGGGGCAATGAGCAGTTCTTC,CASSERGGNEQFF
-,TRBJ2-3,-,TRBV2,TGTGCCAGCAGTGAACGCCGAGCGGATACGCAGTATTTT,CASSERRADTQYF
-,TRBJ1-1,-,TRBV25-1,TGTGCCAGCAGTGTAGGCAGGGGGAACACTGAAGCTTTCTTT,CASSVGRGNTEAFF
-,TRBJ2-2,TRBD1,TRBV2,TGTGCCAGCACGGACCCCAGGGGGTTCGGGGAGCTGTTTTTT,CASTDPRGFGELFF
-,TRBJ1-1,-,TRBV29-1,TGCAGCGCTCTTAGGCCAGGGGAGACCACTGAAGCTTTCTTT,CSALRPGETTEAFF
-,TRBJ2-1,-,TRBV29-1,TGCAGCGTTAAACTAGATAGTCTGATTGAGCAGTTCTTC,CSVKLDSLIEQFF
-,TRBJ1-5,-,TRBV4-1,TGCGCCAGCAGCCAGGTGGTGACAGATCAGCCCCAGCATTTT,CASSQVVTDQPQHF
-,TRBJ2-5,TRBD2,TRBV19,TGTGCCAGTAGTCAATCGGGAGGACAAGAGACCCAGTACTTC,CASSQSGGQETQYF
-,TRBJ2-3,-,TRBV9,TGTGCCAGCAGCGTAGCTCCCCCCACAGATACGCAGTATTTT,CASSVAPPTDTQYF
-,TRBJ2-1,TRBD2,TRBV5-1,TGCGCCAGCAGCTTGGGGCGGGGGGGCCCCTACAATGAGCAGTTCTTC,CASSLGRGGPYNEQFF
-,TRBJ2-7,TRBD2,TRBV7-9,TGTGCCAGCAGCCCCCGGACTAGCGGGGGCTCCTACGAGCAGTACTTC,CASSPRTSGGSYEQYF
-,TRBJ2-7,-,TRBV5-6,TGTGCCAGCAGCTCCCTCAGTTGGGTAGAGGGATCCTACGAGCAGTACTTC,CASSSLSWVEGSYEQYF
-,TRBJ1-4,TRBD1,TRBV19,TGTGCCAGTACCACCGGGACAGGGGATTTACGCGAAAAACTGTTTTTT,CASTTGTGDLREKLFF
-,TRBJ1-5,-,TRBV5-6,TGTGCCAGCAGCTTCGGTCCTACTTATCAGCCCCAGCATTTT,CASSFGPTYQPQHF
-,TRBJ2-1,-,TRBV18,TGTGCCAGCTCACCCGGGGCCTACAATGAGCAGTTCTTC,CASSPGAYNEQFF
-,TRBJ1-6,TRBD1,TRBV19,TGTGCCAGCAAGACAGGGAGGAACTATAATTCACCCCTCCACTTT,CASKTGRNYNSPLHF
-,TRBJ2-5,-,TRBV2,TGTGCCAGCGGTAAAGGGGGGGGCAGGGAGACCCAGTACTTC,CASGKGGGRETQYF
once,TRBJ2-4,TRBD2,TRBV7-9,TGTGCCAGCAGCCCTCGTAGCGGGGCGCTAGCCAAAAACATTCAGTACTTC,CASSPRSGALAKNIQYF
-,TRBJ1-2,-,TRBV6-1,TGTGCCAGCAGTGAAACCCTGGGAGTAGGCTATGGCTACACCTTC,CASSETLGVGYGYTF
-,TRBJ1-2,-,TRBV18,TGTGCCAGCTCACCTAAGAGCGAAATCTATGGCTACACCTTC,CASSPKSEIYGYTF
-,TRBJ2-7,TRBD1,TRBV5-1,TGCGCCAGCAGCTTGGAAGGGACAGGGGGAGGAGGGCAGTACTTC,CASSLEGTGGGGQYF
-,TRBJ1-2,-,TRBV6-5,TGTGCCAGCAGACAGTTAGGCTATGGCTACACCTTC,CASRQLGYGYTF
-,TRBJ2-5,TRBD1,TRBV28,TGTGCCAGCAGTCGCCTCAGGGGGCTTCGGGGTCAAGAGACCCAGTACTTC,CASSRLRGLRGQETQYF
-,TRBJ1-2,-,TRBV21-1,TGTGCCAGTACAGACAGGGGTGTGTGGGGCTACACCTTC,CASTDRGVWGYTF
-,TRBJ1-1,-,TRBV5-1,TGCGCCAGCAGCTCCCCTCGTTCTGAAGCTTTCTTT,CASSSPRSEAFF
-,TRBJ2-1,-,TRBV19,TGTGCCAGTAGTAGAGTACAGGCGTACAATGAGCAGTTCTTC,CASSRVQAYNEQFF
few,TRBJ2-1,TRBD2,TRBV5-1,TGCGCCAGCAGCCGGGGGGGAGACAATGAGCAGTTCTTC,CASSRGGDNEQFF
once,TRBJ2-7,TRBD1,TRBV4-1,TGCGCCAGCAGCCAAGATTGGTCGGGACAGGGTTACTACGAGCAGTACTTC,CASSQDWSGQGYYEQYF
-,TRBJ2-5,TRBD2,TRBV19,TGTGCCAGTAGTACCTGGGGACTAGCCAAAGAGACCCAGTACTTC,CASSTWGLAKETQYF
-,TRBJ2-5,-,TRBV23-1,TGCGCCAGCAGTCAATTCCTTTTAGGGTACAGGCTGGAGACCCAGTACTTC,CASSQFLLGYRLETQYF
-,TRBJ2-7,-,TRBV15,TGTGCCACCAGCAGAGCGCAGGTAGTCAACGAGCAGTACTTC,CATSRAQVVNEQYF
-,TRBJ1-2,-,TRBV28,TGTGCCAGCAGTTTAGGGGGCAGACTCTATGGCTACACCTTC,CASSLGGRLYGYTF
-,TRBJ1-2,TRBD1,TRBV19,TGTGCCAGTTCCAAGACAGGGTCTAACTATGGCTACACCTTC,CASSKTGSNYGYTF
-,TRBJ1-1,-,TRBV28,TGTGCCAGCATGGGAGGTAGACTAACTGAAGCTTTCTTT,CASMGGRLTEAFF
-,TRBJ2-5,-,TRBV5-1,TGCGCCAGCCACAGGGTCCCAGAGACCCAGTACTTC,CASHRVPETQYF
once,TRBJ1-4,TRBD1,TRBV4-1,TGCGCCAGCAGCCAAGAAACAGGGGGGACTGAAAAACTGTTTTTT,CASSQETGGTEKLFF
few,TRBJ1-2,-,TRBV2,TGTGCCAGCATTCGGGGAGGGCCTCAAGGCTACACCTTC,CASIRGGPQGYTF
-,TRBJ2-1,-,TRBV5-6,TGTGCCAGCAGCATAGGGAGGGGGGATGAGCAGTTCTTC,CASSIGRGDEQFF
-,TRBJ2-1,TRBD1,TRBV24-1,TGTGCCACCTCTCCGGGACAGGGTGAAAATGAGCAGTTCTTC,CATSPGQGENEQFF
-,TRBJ1-1,-,TRBV3-1/TRBV3-2,TGTGCCAGCAGCCAAGATCGTCGGGGTGAAGCTTTCTTT,CASSQDRRGEAFF
-,TRBJ1-6,TRBD1,TRBV30,TGTGCCTGGAGTCCCCCGGGACAGCCTAATTCACCCCTCCACTTT,CAWSPPGQPNSPLHF